This is a list of T cell receptor beta chains from one sample in a study of cytomegalovirus exposure and HLA in healthy donors. Sequencing was performed with immunoSEQ multiplex PCR; in TCRdb, only in-frame clones are kept and a portion is missing. This sample has approximately 280,000 clones, with roughly 90% found just once. Sequencing was performed on PBMCs. Receptor source: a man aged 35 to 55 in good health and CMV-seropositive. Each CDR3 is given with its conserved first and last residue. The order of the fields is J gene, clone size, D gene, V gene, CDR3 DNA, CDR3 protein. The D gene is left open where the match is weak. Size is omitted from some rows. Given values are once, few, many or a class for expanded clones.

>TRBJ2-7|-|TRBD1|TRBV7-3
TGTGCCAGCAGCTCTACCGGGACAGGGTTTGACGAGCAGTACTTC
CASSSTGTGFDEQYF
>TRBJ2-7|-|TRBD2|TRBV19
TGTGCCAGTAGTATAGACGGGACAGGATCCGGGACTAGCGGGAGATACGAGCAGTACTTC
CASSIDGTGSGTSGRYEQYF
>TRBJ2-7|-|-|TRBV30
TGTGCCTGGGAACCGCCAGCGGTTTACGAGCAGTACTTC
CAWEPPAVYEQYF
>TRBJ2-1|-|TRBD2|TRBV10-3
TGTGCCATCAGTGATGGACTAGCGGGACGGTCCTACAATGAGCAGTTCTTC
CAISDGLAGRSYNEQFF
>TRBJ1-3|-|-|TRBV18
TGTGCCAGCTCAACAGGCCGCTCTGGAAACACCATATATTTT
CASSTGRSGNTIYF
>TRBJ2-2|once|-|TRBV11-1
TGTGCCAGCAGGAAACAGAATGGTTACACCGGGGAGCTGTTTTTT
CASRKQNGYTGELFF
>TRBJ1-1|-|-|TRBV7-8
TGTGCCAGCAGCCCGGACATTATGAACACTGAAGCTTTCTTT
CASSPDIMNTEAFF
>TRBJ1-2|-|-|TRBV27
TGTGCCAGCAGTTTAGCAGGAACGAACTATGGCTACACCTTC
CASSLAGTNYGYTF
>TRBJ2-7|-|TRBD1|TRBV28
TGTGCCAGCAGTTTTGGACAGGGGGACTACGAGCAGTACTTC
CASSFGQGDYEQYF
>TRBJ1-1|-|-|TRBV27
TGTGCCAGCAGTCCAATGGCCCTCATCTCCCCCGAAGCTTTCTTT
CASSPMALISPEAFF
>TRBJ2-4|-|-|TRBV10-3
TGTGCCATCAGTGAGGGGGCTAGAGCCAAAAACATTCAGTACTTC
CAISEGARAKNIQYF
>TRBJ2-5|once|-|TRBV7-6
TGTGCCAGCAGCTTAGCGCGGGACCCACAAGAGACCCAGTACTTC
CASSLARDPQETQYF
>TRBJ2-1|-|-|TRBV19
TGTGCCAGTAGTCCCGACTACCCCAATGAGCAGTTCTTC
CASSPDYPNEQFF
>TRBJ2-1|-|-|TRBV27
TGTGCCAGCAGTCCCCTCCAAGCCTACGGGATCGATGAGCAGTTCTTC
CASSPLQAYGIDEQFF
>TRBJ2-6|-|-|TRBV2
TGTGCCAGCAGTGAAGCTCGACAGGTACTAACTGGGGCCAACGTCCTGACTTTC
CASSEARQVLTGANVLTF
>TRBJ2-3|many|-|TRBV14
TGTGCCAGCAGCCAAGGTATCCTCCCCACAGATACGCAGTATTTT
CASSQGILPTDTQYF
>TRBJ2-1|-|TRBD2|TRBV4-1
TGCGCCAGCAGCCAAGCGGGAGGGGATGGGGATGAGCAGTTCTTC
CASSQAGGDGDEQFF
>TRBJ1-5|-|-|TRBV7-9
TGTGCCAGCAGCCTGGGGGGAGCGCACAATCAGCCCCAGCATTTT
CASSLGGAHNQPQHF
>TRBJ2-1|-|-|TRBV5-6
TGTGCCAGCAGCTTGGGGGTGGGAGAAATCTACAATGAGCAGTTCTTC
CASSLGVGEIYNEQFF
>TRBJ2-1|-|TRBD1|TRBV11-2
TGTGCCAGCAGCTTCGCAGGACAGGGTAACAATGAGCAGTTCTTC
CASSFAGQGNNEQFF
>TRBJ2-3|-|-|TRBV28
TGTGCCAGCAGTGAAAGGGGCGTGACTAGCACAGATACGCAGTATTTT
CASSERGVTSTDTQYF
>TRBJ2-7|-|TRBD2|TRBV28
TGTGCCAGCAGTTTAGGTGGGAGGGCCCACGAGCAGTACTTC
CASSLGGRAHEQYF
>TRBJ2-7|-|-|TRBV5-6
TGTGCCAGCAGCTTAAGACTTTCACTCTCCTACGAGCAGTACTTC
CASSLRLSLSYEQYF
>TRBJ2-2|-|-|TRBV15
TGTGCCACCAGCAGAGAGGGGCCGAACACCGGGGAGCTGTTTTTT
CATSREGPNTGELFF
>TRBJ2-6|-|TRBD1|TRBV18
TGTGCCAGCTCAATTCAACAGGGGTCTGGGGCCAACGTCCTGACTTTC
CASSIQQGSGANVLTF
>TRBJ2-4|-|-|TRBV19
TGTGCCAGTAGTGAACTAGCTGAGGACATTCAGTACTTC
CASSELAEDIQYF
>TRBJ2-2|-|TRBD2|TRBV2
TGTGCCAGCGGGGAGGGAAGGACTAGCGGGACCACCGGGGAGCTGTTTTTT
CASGEGRTSGTTGELFF
>TRBJ2-4|-|TRBD1|TRBV28
TGTGCCAGCAGGAGGACAGGGGGTGTAGCCAAAAACATTCAGTACTTC
CASRRTGGVAKNIQYF
>TRBJ1-3|-|-|TRBV6-5
TGTGCCAGCAGGACGGGTGGAACTTCTGGAAACACCATATATTTT
CASRTGGTSGNTIYF
>TRBJ1-5|-|TRBD1|TRBV2
TGTGCCAGCAGTGGGGTGGACAGGGTTGAATTTCAGCCCCAGCATTTT
CASSGVDRVEFQPQHF
>TRBJ2-7|-|-|TRBV28
TGTGCCAGCACCGAGCGACTAGTAGAGCACGAGCAGTACTTC
CASTERLVEHEQYF
>TRBJ1-2|-|TRBD1|TRBV28
TGTGCCAGCAGTTTGACTCGGACAGGGGGCGGCTACACCTTC
CASSLTRTGGGYTF
>TRBJ1-2|-|TRBD1|TRBV25-1
TGTGCCAGCAGTGGCCGACAGGGCTCGGGCTACACCTTC
CASSGRQGSGYTF
>TRBJ1-5|-|-|TRBV6-1
TGTGCCAGCAGTGAAGTGACAGAATATCAGCCCCAGCATTTT
CASSEVTEYQPQHF
>TRBJ1-2|-|-|TRBV19
TGTGCCAGTCAACAACTTTCTAACTCAGGCCGCTACACCTTC
CASQQLSNSGRYTF
>TRBJ2-7|-|TRBD2|TRBV7-2
TGTGCCAGCAGCGACCCGGGACTAGCGGGAGATCGGCCCTACGAGCAGTACTTC
CASSDPGLAGDRPYEQYF
>TRBJ2-5|-|-|TRBV18
TGTGCCAGCTCACCACCGGGGGCGCACCAAGAGACCCAGTACTTC
CASSPPGAHQETQYF
>TRBJ2-1|-|TRBD2|TRBV5-1
TGCGCCAGCAGCACGTTAGCGGGAGGCTCCTACAATGAGCAGTTCTTC
CASSTLAGGSYNEQFF